This T cell receptor (beta chain) was captured in a study of blood T cell repertoires in COVID-19. About the research overall: COVID-19 samples, acute and convalescent, were from the United States, Italy and Spain. Sources were T cells, B-cell-depleted T cells, or PBMCs; the material itself was cDNA or gDNA.

Some clones are missing from TCRdb's copy, which holds only in-frame ones; the method was immunoSEQ multiplex PCR. The sample includes approximately 300,000 clones, 85% to 95% of them seen just once. This CDR3 is 15 amino acids long. Per the germline V gene, CDR1 is SEHNR and CDR2 is FQNEAQ (reference sequence). V lost 5 bases to trimming and J lost 5 bases; unmatched junction nucleotides: 11. This clone was found once. The sequenced sample was PBMCs or T cells enriched from blood (not recorded which). The chain joins TRBV7-9 to TRBJ2-5; 7 bases line up with TRBD1. This clonotype originated in a young woman who had been exposed to COVID-19. CDR3 loop: CASSKWTGEGETQYF. The CDR3 nucleotides read TGTGCCAGCAGCAAATGGACAGGTGAAGGTGAGACCCAGTACTTC. Supplemented by reference TRBV7-9 and TRBJ2-5, the full variable domain reads DTGVSQNPRHKITKRGQNVTFRCDPISEHNRLYWYRQTLGQGPEFLTYFQNEAQLEKSRLLSDRFSAERPKGSFSTLEIQRTEQGDSAMYLCASSKWTGEGETQYFGPGTRLLVL.